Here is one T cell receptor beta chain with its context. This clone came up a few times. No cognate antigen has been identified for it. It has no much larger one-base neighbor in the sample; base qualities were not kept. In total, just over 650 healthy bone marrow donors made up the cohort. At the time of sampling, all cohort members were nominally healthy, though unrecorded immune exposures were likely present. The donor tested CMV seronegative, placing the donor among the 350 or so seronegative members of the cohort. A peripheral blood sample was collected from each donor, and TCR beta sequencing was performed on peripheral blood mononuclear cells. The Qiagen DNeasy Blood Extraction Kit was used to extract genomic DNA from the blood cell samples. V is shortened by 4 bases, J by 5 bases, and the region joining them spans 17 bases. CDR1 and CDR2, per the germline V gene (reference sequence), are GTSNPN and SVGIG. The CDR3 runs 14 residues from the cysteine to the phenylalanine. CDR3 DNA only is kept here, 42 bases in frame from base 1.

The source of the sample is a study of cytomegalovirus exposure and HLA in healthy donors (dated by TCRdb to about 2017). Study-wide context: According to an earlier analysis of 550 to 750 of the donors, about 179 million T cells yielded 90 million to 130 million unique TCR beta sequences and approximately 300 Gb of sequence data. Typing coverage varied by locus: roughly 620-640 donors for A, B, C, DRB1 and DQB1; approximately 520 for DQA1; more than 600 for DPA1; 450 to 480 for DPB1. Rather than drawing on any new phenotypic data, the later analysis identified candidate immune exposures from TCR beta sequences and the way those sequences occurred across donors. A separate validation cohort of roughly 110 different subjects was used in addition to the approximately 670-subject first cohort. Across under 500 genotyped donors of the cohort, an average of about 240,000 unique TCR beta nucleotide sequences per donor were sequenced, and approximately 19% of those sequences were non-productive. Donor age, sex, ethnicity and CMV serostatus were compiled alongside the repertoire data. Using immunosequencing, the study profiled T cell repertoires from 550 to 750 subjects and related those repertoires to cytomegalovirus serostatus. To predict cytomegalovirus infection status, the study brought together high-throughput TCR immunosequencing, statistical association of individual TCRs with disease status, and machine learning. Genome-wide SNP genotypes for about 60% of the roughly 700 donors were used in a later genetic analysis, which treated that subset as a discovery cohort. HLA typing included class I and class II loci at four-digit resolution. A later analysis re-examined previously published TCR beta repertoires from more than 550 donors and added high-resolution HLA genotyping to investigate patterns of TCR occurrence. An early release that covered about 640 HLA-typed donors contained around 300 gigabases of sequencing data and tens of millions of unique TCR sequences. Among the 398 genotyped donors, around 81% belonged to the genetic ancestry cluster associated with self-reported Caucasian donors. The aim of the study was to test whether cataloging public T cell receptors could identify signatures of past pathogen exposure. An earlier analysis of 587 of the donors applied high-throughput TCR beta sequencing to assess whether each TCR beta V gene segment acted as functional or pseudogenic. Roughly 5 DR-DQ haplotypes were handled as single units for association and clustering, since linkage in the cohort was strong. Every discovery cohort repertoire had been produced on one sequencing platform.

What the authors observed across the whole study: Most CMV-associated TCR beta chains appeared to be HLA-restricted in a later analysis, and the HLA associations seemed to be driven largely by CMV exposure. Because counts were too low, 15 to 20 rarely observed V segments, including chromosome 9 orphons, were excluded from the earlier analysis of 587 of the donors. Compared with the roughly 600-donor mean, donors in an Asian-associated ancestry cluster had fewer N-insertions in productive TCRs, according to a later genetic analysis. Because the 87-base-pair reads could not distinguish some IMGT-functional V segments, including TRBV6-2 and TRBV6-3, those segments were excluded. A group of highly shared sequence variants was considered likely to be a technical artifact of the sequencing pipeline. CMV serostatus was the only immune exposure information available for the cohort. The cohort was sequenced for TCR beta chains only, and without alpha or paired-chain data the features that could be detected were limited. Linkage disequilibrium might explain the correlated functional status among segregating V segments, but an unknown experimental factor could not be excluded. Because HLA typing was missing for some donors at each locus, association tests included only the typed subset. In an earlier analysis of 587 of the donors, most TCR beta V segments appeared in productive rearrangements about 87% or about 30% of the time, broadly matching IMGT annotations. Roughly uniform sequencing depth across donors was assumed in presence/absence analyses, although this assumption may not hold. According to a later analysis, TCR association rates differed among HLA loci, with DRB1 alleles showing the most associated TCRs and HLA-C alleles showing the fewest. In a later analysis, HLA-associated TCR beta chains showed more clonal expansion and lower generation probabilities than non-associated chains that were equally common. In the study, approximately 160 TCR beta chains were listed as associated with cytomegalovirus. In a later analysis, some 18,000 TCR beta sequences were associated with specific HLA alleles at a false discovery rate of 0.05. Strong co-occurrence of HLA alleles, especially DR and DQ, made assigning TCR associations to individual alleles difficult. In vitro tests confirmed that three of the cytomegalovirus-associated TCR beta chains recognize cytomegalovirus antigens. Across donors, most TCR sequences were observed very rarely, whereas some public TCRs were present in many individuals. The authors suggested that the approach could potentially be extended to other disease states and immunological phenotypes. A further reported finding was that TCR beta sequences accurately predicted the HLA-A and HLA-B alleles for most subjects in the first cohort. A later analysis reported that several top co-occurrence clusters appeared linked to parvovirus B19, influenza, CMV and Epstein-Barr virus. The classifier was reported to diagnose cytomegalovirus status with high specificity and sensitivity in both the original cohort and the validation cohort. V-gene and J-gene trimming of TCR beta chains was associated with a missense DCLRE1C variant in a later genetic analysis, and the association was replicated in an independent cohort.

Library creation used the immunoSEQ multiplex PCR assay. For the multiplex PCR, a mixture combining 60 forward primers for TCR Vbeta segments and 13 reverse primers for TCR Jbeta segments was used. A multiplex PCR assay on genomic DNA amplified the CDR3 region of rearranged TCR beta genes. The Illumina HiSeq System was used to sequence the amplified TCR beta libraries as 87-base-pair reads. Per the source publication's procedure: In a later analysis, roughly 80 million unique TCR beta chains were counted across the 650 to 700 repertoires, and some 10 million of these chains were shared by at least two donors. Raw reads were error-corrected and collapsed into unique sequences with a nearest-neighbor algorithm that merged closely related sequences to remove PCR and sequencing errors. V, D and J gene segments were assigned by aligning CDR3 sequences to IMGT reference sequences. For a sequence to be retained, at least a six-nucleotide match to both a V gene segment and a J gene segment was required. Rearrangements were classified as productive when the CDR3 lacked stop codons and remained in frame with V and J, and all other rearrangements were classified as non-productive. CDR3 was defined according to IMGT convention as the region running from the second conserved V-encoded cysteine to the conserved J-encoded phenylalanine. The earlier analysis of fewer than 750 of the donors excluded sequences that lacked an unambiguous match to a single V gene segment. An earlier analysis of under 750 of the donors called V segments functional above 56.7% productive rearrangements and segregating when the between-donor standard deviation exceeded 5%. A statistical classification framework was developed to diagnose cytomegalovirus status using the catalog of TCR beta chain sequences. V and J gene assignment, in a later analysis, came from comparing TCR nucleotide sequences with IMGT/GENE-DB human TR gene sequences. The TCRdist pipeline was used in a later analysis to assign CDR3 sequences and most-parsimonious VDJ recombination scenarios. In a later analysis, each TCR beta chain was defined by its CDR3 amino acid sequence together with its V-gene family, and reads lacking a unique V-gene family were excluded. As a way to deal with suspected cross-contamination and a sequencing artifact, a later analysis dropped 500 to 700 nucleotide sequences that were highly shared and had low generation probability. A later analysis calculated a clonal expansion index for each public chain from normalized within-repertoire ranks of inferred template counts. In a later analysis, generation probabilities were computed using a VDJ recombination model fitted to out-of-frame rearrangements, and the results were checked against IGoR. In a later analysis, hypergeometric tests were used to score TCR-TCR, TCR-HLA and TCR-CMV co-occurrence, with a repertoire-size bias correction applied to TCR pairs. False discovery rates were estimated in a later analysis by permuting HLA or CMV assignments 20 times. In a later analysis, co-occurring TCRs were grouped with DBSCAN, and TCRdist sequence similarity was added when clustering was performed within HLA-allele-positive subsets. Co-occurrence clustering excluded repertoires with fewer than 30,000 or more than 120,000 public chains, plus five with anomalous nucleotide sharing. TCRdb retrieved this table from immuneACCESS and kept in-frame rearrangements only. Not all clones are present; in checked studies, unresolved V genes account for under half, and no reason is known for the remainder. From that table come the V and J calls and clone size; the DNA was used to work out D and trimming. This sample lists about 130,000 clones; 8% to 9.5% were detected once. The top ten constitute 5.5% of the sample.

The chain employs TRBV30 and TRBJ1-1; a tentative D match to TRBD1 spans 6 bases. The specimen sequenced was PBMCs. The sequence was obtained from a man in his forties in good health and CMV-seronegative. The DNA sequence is TGTGCCTGGACCCTCACAGGGATCGGTACTGAAGCTTTCTTT. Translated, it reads CAWTLTGIGTEAFF.